This TCR beta chain was sequenced during a study of blood T cell repertoires in COVID-19. The overall study: Sources were T cells, B-cell-depleted T cells, or PBMCs; the material itself was cDNA or gDNA.

Germline V gives CDR1 SGHRS, CDR2 YFSETQ. The CDR3 spans 13 residues. Deletions cut 1 base from V and 8 bases from J, with 9 bases between. In the original workflow: The authors estimated nucleated cell counts from reference gene primer amplification. Sequencing used immunoSEQ multiplex PCR; TCRdb keeps in-frame clones, though not all of them. V and J calls plus clone size are reproduced from that table; the DNA served to infer D and trimming. The table records about 160,000 clones, about 85% of them present only once. The clonotype originates from a man aged 40-49 years with acute or convalescent COVID-19. Source material: peripheral blood. The gene calls are TRBV5-1 and TRBJ1-4; D ambiguous. The CDR3 loop reads CASSLRTEEKLFF. The CDR3 DNA follows: TGCGCCAGCAGCTTGAGGACTGAAGAAAAACTGTTTTTT. The variable domain in full, with the rest retrieved from reference TRBV5-1 and TRBJ1-4, is KAGVTQTPRYLIKTRGQQVTLSCSPISGHRSVSWYQQTPGQGLQFLFEYFSETQRNKGNFPGRFSGRQFSNSRSEMNVSTLELGDSALYLCASSLRTEEKLFFGSGTQLSVL.